Sequencing of this T cell receptor beta chain was carried out in a study of beta chain features in type 1 diabetes. Background on the study: The number of sorted cells examined across all samples was fewer than 110,000,000. General study findings and limits: The study found moderately but significantly shorter TCRB CDR3s in all four CD4+ subsets of Type 1 diabetes patients.

This clone was picked up a small number of times. Its specificity is not known. Per the germline V gene, CDR1 is SNHLY and CDR2 is FYNNEI. Trimming removed 4 bases at V and 2 bases at J, with 13 bases between. The CDR3 consists of 15 residues. Reverse transcription of all isolated RNA meant that expressed TCRB transcripts were sequenced. Profiled with immunoSEQ multiplex PCR; TCRdb holds only in-frame clones, not every one. The data show hundreds of thousands of clones, around an eighth seen once. Sequencing was performed on naive CD4+ T cells from blood. This TCR was recovered from a man aged 18 to 35 with type 1 diabetes. The chain recombines TRBV2 with TRBJ2-3, with D unresolved. The CDR3 bases are TGTGCCAGCAGTGGCTTACGAGGAACCACAGATACGCAGTATTTT. Translation: CASSGLRGTTDTQYF.